This T cell receptor beta chain was documented in a study of cytomegalovirus exposure and HLA in healthy donors (dated by TCRdb to about 2017). For the wider study: An earlier analysis of under 600 of the donors reported approximately 270 Gb of sequence data and around 120 million unique TCR beta sequences from around 200 million T cells. Because of strong linkage in the cohort, 4 to 6 DR-DQ haplotypes were treated as single units for association and clustering. HLA typing included class I and class II loci at four-digit resolution. To predict cytomegalovirus infection status, the study combined high-throughput TCR immunosequencing, statistical association of individual TCRs with disease status, and machine learning. A later genetic analysis used genome-wide SNP genotypes for 398 of the 666 donors, treating that subset as a discovery cohort. Donor age, sex, ethnicity and CMV serostatus were collected together with the repertoire data. An earlier analysis of fewer than 750 of the donors used high-throughput TCR beta sequencing to judge whether each TCR beta V gene segment behaved as functional or pseudogenic. Every repertoire in the discovery cohort had been generated on one and the same sequencing platform. Rather than drawing on any new phenotypic data, the later analysis identified candidate immune exposures from TCR beta sequences and the way those sequences occurred across donors. The study aimed to test whether signatures of past pathogen exposure could be identified by cataloging public T cell receptors. A later analysis re-examined previously published TCR beta repertoires from more than 550 donors and added high-resolution HLA genotyping to investigate patterns of TCR occurrence. The T cell repertoires of 670 or so subjects were profiled by immunosequencing and related to cytomegalovirus serostatus. In addition to the first cohort of 666 subjects, a separate validation cohort of 120 different subjects was used. Among several hundred genotyped donors of the cohort, an average of about 240,000 unique TCR beta nucleotide sequences was sequenced per donor, of which about 19% were non-productive. The number of donors typed differed by locus, with roughly 620-630 for A, B, C, DRB1 and DQB1, 522 for DQA1, over 600 for DPA1, and over 400 for DPB1. An early release covering approximately 600 HLA-typed donors comprised about 290 gigabases of sequencing data and 85 million or so unique TCR sequences. The genetic ancestry cluster associated with self-reported Caucasian donors included over 65% of the approximately 410 genotyped donors.

Study-level results and caveats: The presence/absence analyses assumed that sequencing depth was roughly uniform across donors, and that assumption may not be true. Some IMGT-functional V segments, including TRBV6-2 and TRBV6-3, could not be told apart with the 87-base-pair reads, so those segments were excluded. When HLA alleles, especially DR and DQ, strongly co-occurred, TCR associations were difficult to assign to individual alleles. A later analysis found that most CMV-associated TCR beta chains appeared HLA-restricted, with HLA associations seemingly driven largely by CMV exposure. A further reported finding was that TCR beta sequences accurately predicted the HLA-A and HLA-B alleles for most subjects in the first cohort. V-gene and J-gene trimming of TCR beta chains was associated with a missense DCLRE1C variant in a later genetic analysis, and the association was replicated in an independent cohort. In this cohort, only TCR beta chains were sequenced, and detectable features were limited by the absence of alpha or paired-chain data. At a false discovery rate of 0.05, a later analysis linked around 15,000 TCR beta sequences to specific HLA alleles. A few of the identified cytomegalovirus-associated TCR beta chains were confirmed in vitro to be specific for cytomegalovirus antigens. According to a later analysis, TCR association rates differed among HLA loci, with DRB1 alleles showing the most associated TCRs and HLA-C alleles showing the fewest. The sequencing pipeline was judged likely to have produced a cluster of highly shared sequence variants as a technical artifact. Because some donors lacked HLA typing at each locus, the association tests relied only on the typed subset. Compared with equally common non-associated chains, HLA-associated TCR beta chains in a later analysis were more clonally expanded and had lower generation probabilities. In an earlier analysis of some 500 of the donors, most TCR beta V segments were observed in productive rearrangements about 90% or about 30% of the time, broadly matching IMGT annotations. In the study, 150 to 200 TCR beta chains were listed as associated with cytomegalovirus. CMV serostatus was the only immune exposure information available for the cohort. Linkage disequilibrium might explain the correlated functional status among segregating V segments, but an unknown experimental factor could not be ruled out. Across donors, most TCR sequences were observed very rarely, whereas some public TCRs were present in many individuals. Compared with the approximately 710-donor mean, donors in an Asian-associated ancestry cluster had fewer N-insertions in productive TCRs, according to a later genetic analysis. According to the authors, the approach could potentially be generalized to other disease states and immunological phenotypes. Cytomegalovirus status was reported to be diagnosed by the classifier with high specificity and sensitivity in both the original and validation cohorts. A later analysis reported that several top co-occurrence clusters appeared linked to parvovirus B19, influenza, CMV and Epstein-Barr virus. The earlier analysis of around 600 of the donors excluded around 17 rarely observed V segments, including chromosome 9 orphons, because counts were too low.

The cohort was made up of approximately 700 healthy bone marrow donors. At the time of sampling, every cohort member was nominally healthy, though immune exposures that went unrecorded were likely present. The donor tested CMV seronegative, placing the donor among the 350 or so seronegative members of the cohort. Every donor gave a peripheral blood sample, and the peripheral blood mononuclear cells from that sample were used for TCR beta sequencing. Genomic DNA extraction from the blood cell samples was performed with the Qiagen DNeasy Blood Extraction Kit. Library prep was done by the immunoSEQ multiplex PCR assay. For the multiplex PCR, a mixture combining 60 forward primers for TCR Vbeta segments and 13 reverse primers for TCR Jbeta segments was used. Amplification of the CDR3 region of rearranged TCR beta genes was performed with a multiplex PCR assay on genomic DNA. The amplified TCR beta libraries were sequenced on the Illumina HiSeq System as 87-base-pair reads. The published analysis was carried out like this. A later analysis counted tens of millions of unique TCR beta chains across the 600 to 850 repertoires, and roughly 11 million of these chains were shared by at least two donors. Raw reads were error-corrected and collapsed into unique sequences with a nearest-neighbor algorithm that merged closely related sequences to remove PCR and sequencing errors. Alignment of CDR3 sequences to IMGT reference sequences was used to assign V, D and J gene segments. For a sequence to be retained, a match of at least six nucleotides to both a V gene segment and a J gene segment was required. A rearrangement was called productive if the CDR3 had no stop codons and remained in frame with V and J, and every other rearrangement was called non-productive. Following IMGT convention, CDR3 was defined as the stretch from the second conserved V-encoded cysteine up to the conserved J-encoded phenylalanine. The earlier analysis of more than 450 of the donors excluded sequences that lacked an unambiguous match to a single V gene segment. In an earlier analysis of some 590 of the donors, a V segment was called functional when productive rearrangements were above 56.7%, and segregating when the standard deviation between donors exceeded 5%. To diagnose cytomegalovirus status from the catalog of TCR beta chain sequences, a statistical classification framework was built. In a later analysis, V and J genes were assigned by comparing TCR nucleotide sequences against IMGT/GENE-DB human TR gene sequences. Using the TCRdist pipeline, a later analysis assigned CDR3 sequences along with most-parsimonious VDJ recombination scenarios. In a later analysis, each TCR beta chain was defined by its CDR3 amino acid sequence together with its V-gene family, and reads without a unique V-gene family were excluded. To address suspected cross-contamination and a sequencing artifact, a later analysis removed roughly 640 highly shared, low-generation-probability nucleotide sequences. In a later analysis, a clonal expansion index was calculated for each public chain from normalized within-repertoire ranks of inferred template counts. A later analysis computed generation probabilities with a VDJ recombination model fitted to out-of-frame rearrangements, and checked the results against IGoR. A later analysis scored TCR-TCR, TCR-HLA and TCR-CMV co-occurrence with hypergeometric tests, applying a repertoire-size bias correction to TCR pairs. To estimate false discovery rates, a later analysis permuted the HLA or CMV assignments 20 times. In a later analysis, co-occurring TCRs were grouped using DBSCAN, with TCRdist sequence similarity added in when clustering inside HLA-allele-positive subsets. For co-occurrence clustering, repertoires with fewer than 30,000 or more than 120,000 public chains were excluded, along with several repertoires with anomalous nucleotide sharing. Here the immuneACCESS table is served through TCRdb, limited to in-frame sequences with V and J called. Missing clones are a known gap in these copies; in checked studies unresolved V genes cover under half, and the rest lacks a known reason. Clone size and the V and J calls come from that table; the DNA yielded D and trimming. The sample data list more than 120,000 clones, and 75% to 90% of these were observed just once. Of the sample, 2.5% to 3.5% falls within the top ten clones.

Between the V and J ends, shortened by 6 bases and 6 bases respectively, the junction contains 18 bases. From a lookup of the germline V gene (reference sequence), CDR1 and CDR2 are MNHEY and SMNVEV. Reading from cysteine to phenylalanine, the CDR3 counts 14 amino acids. Only the CDR3 region is kept as DNA, spanning 42 bases read in frame from base 1. Only one count was recorded for this clone. The antigen it binds to is not known. Base-call qualities are not available, and no considerably larger clone is one nucleotide away. The V and J genes are TRBV27 and TRBJ2-7, and possibly TRBD1, on 6 matching bases. The receptor was isolated from a woman in her twenties or thirties in good health and CMV-seronegative. Sequenced material: PBMCs. The CDR3 region: CASSKQGVKGEQYF. DNA sequence: TGTGCCAGCAGCAAACAGGGAGTAAAGGGCGAGCAGTACTTC.